This T cell receptor beta chain originates from a study of T cells in Graves' hyperthyroidism and ophthalmopathy. General study findings and limits: Ophthalmopathy was identified by the model a median roughly 6.5 months ahead of onset. Through a model of 13 V-J features, ophthalmopathy was separated from stable hyperthyroidism.

The V gene end was trimmed by 0 bases and the J gene end by 7 bases; junction bases not matched to a gene: 9. Germline V CDR1 and CDR2: SGHTA, FQGNSA. CDR3 length: 16 amino acids. Under 12 ml fresh peripheral blood yielded the PBMCs. TCR beta CDR3 regions were amplified from RNA transcripts. Initially, a first-round RT-PCR of the TCR CDR3 employed the HTBI primer set. TCRdb analysed the multiplex PCR reads with MiXCR anew, one entry per CDR3 protein. Of roughly 35,000 distinct CDR3 sequences in the sample, approximately 52% are singletons; the top ten hold roughly 27%. This clonotype was seen ten or more times. What it recognizes is unknown.

The origin of this receptor is a woman in her 40s with Graves' ophthalmopathy. Source material: blood. The V and J genes are TRBV7-2 and TRBJ1-2, with 9 positions matching TRBD1. The chain's CDR3 is CASSLAREQGASGYTF. In DNA form, the CDR3 reads TGTGCCAGCAGCTTAGCGAGAGAACAGGGGGCCTCTGGCTACACCTTC.